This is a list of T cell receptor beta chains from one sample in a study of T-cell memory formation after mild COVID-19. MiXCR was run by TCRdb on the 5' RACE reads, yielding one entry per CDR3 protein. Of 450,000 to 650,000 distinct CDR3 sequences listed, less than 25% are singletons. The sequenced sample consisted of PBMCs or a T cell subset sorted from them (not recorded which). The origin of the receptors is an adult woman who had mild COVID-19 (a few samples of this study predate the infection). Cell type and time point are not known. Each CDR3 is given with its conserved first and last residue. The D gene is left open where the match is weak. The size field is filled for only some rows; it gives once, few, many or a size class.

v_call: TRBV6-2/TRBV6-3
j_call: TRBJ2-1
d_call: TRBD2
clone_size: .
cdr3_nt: TGTGCCAGCAGTGCCCCTCTAGCGGGGGTCTACAATGAGCAGTTCTTC
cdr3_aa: CASSAPLAGVYNEQFF

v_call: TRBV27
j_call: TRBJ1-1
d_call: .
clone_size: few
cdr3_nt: TGTGCCAGCAGTCCCTCGGGACACACTGAAGCTTTCTTT
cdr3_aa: CASSPSGHTEAFF

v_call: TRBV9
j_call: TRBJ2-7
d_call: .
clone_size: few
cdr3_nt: TGTGCCAGCAGCAGAGGACACCTATCCTACGAGCAGTACTTC
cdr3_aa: CASSRGHLSYEQYF

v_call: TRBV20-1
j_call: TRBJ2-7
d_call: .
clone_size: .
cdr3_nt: TGCAGTGCTAGCCAACGGGCAGGGGGGAACCACGAGCAGTACTTC
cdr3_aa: CSASQRAGGNHEQYF

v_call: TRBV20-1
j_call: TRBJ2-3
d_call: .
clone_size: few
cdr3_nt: TGCAGTGCTAGAGGGGGGCAGGATGGAGGAACAGATACGCAGTATTTT
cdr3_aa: CSARGGQDGGTDTQYF

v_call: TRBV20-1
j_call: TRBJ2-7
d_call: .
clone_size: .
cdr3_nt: TGCAGTGCTAGAGTGCTCGGGGTGAGCTACGAGCAGTACTTC
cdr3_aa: CSARVLGVSYEQYF

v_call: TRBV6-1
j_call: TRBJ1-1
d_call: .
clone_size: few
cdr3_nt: TGTGCCAGCAGGGTACTAGGGCCGAACACTGAAGCTTTCTTT
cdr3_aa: CASRVLGPNTEAFF

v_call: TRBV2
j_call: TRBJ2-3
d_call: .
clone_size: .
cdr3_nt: TGTGCCAGCTCTTGGTTTCCTGGGGGAGGGGGGACAGATACGCAGTATTTT
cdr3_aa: CASSWFPGGGGTDTQYF

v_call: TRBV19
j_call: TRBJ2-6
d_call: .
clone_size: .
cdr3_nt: TGTGCCAGTAGGACCACGGGACGGCAGGAAGGGGCCAACGTCCTGACTTTC
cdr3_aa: CASRTTGRQEGANVLTF

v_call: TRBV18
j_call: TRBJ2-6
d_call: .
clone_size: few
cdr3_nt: TGTGCCAGCTCCCCTCTATTTCCTGAGGGGTCGGGGGCCAACGTCCTGACTTTC
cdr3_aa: CASSPLFPEGSGANVLTF

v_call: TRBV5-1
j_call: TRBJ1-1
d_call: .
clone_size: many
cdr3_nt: TGCGCCAGCAGCTTACGGCAGGTGAACACTGAAGCTTTCTTT
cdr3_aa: CASSLRQVNTEAFF

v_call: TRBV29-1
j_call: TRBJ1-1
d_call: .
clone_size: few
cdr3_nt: TGCAGCGTTGAGACACAGGGTGGCACTGAAGCTTTCTTT
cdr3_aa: CSVETQGGTEAFF

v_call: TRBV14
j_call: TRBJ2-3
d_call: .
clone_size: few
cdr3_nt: TGTGCCAGCAGCTGGTTCCCCACAGATACGCAGTATTTT
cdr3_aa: CASSWFPTDTQYF

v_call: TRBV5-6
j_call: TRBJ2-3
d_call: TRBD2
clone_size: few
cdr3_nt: TGTGCCAGCAGCACAAGGACTAGCGGCTTTAGCACAGATACGCAGTATTTT
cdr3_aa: CASSTRTSGFSTDTQYF

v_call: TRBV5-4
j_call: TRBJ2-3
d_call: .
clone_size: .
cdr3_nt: TGTGCCAGCAGCTCCGAGAGACGGGGAAGTACGCAGTATTTT
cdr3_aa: CASSSERRGSTQYF

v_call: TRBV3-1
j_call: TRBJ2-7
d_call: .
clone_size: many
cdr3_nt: TGTGCCAGCAGCCGCCTACAGGTAAACGAGCAGTACTTC
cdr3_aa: CASSRLQVNEQYF

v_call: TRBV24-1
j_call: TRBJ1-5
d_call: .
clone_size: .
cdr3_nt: TGTGCCACCAGTGAGGGGTTCCTGCCCCAGCATTTT
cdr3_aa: CATSEGFLPQHF

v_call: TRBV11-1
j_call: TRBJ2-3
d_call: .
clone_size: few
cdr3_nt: TGTGCCAGCAGCTACACCCGGACGGGAGCAGATACGCAGTATTTT
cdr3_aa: CASSYTRTGADTQYF

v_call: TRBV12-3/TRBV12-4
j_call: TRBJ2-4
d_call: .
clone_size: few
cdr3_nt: TGTGCCAGCAGAAAGATACAGGGACAAAACATTCAGTACTTC
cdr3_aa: CASRKIQGQNIQYF

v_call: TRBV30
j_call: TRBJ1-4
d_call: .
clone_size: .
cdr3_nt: TGTGCCTGGAGGGGGCAAGGGTCCCTGGAAAAACTGTTTTTT
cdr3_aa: CAWRGQGSLEKLFF

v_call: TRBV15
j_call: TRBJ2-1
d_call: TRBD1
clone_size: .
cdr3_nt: TGTGCCACCAGCAGTAGCCGGGACAGGGGCGACAATGAGCAGTTCTTC
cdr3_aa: CATSSSRDRGDNEQFF

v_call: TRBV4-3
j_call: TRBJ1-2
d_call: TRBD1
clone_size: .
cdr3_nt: TGCGCCAGCAGCCAAGGTCGGAAACAGGGGGAAGGCTACACCTTC
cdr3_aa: CASSQGRKQGEGYTF

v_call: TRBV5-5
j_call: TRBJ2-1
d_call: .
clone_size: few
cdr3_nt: TGTGCCAGCAGCACCAGGGACGGATCCTACAATGAGCAGTTCTTC
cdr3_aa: CASSTRDGSYNEQFF

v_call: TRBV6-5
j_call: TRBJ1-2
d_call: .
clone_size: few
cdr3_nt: TGTGCCAGCAGTTTGGCCAGTACGGGCTATGGCTACACCTTC
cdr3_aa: CASSLASTGYGYTF

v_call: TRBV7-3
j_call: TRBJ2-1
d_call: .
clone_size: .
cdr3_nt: TGTGCCAGCAGCGCGGGGGCTGGGAAGTTCTTC
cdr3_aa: CASSAGAGKFF

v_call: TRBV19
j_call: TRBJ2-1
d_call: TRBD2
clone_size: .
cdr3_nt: TGTGCCAGTAGTATGCTAGCGGGAGGAGGAAATGAGCAGTTCTTC
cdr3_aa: CASSMLAGGGNEQFF

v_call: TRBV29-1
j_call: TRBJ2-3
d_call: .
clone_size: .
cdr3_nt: TGCAGCGTCCTTGAGAGGGTTCCGGGCACAGATACGCAGTATTTT
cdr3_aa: CSVLERVPGTDTQYF

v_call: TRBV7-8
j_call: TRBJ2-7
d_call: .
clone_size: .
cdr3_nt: TGTGCCAGCACTCTGTACCCGGACGGGACCCGCGAGCAGTACTTC
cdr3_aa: CASTLYPDGTREQYF

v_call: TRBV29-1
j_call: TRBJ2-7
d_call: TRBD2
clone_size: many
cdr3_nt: TGCAGCGTACGACTAGCGCGATCCTACGAGCAGTACTTC
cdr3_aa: CSVRLARSYEQYF

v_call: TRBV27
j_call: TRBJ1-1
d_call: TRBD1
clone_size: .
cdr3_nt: TGTGCCAGCAGTTGGGGACAGATGAACACTGAAGCTTTCTTT
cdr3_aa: CASSWGQMNTEAFF

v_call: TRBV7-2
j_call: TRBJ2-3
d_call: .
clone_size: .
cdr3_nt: TGTGCCAGCAGCTTAGGGCCCGCCTCAGATACGCAGTATTTT
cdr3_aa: CASSLGPASDTQYF

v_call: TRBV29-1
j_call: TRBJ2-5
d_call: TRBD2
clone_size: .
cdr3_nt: TGCAGCGCGGCCACTAGCGGTACAGAGACCCAGTACTTC
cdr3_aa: CSAATSGTETQYF

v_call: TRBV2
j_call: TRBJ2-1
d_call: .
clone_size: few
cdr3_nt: TGTGCCAGCAGTGAGGTGGGGCCGTATAATGATGAGCAGTTCTTC
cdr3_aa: CASSEVGPYNDEQFF

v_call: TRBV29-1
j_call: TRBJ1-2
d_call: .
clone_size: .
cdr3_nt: TGCAGCGTTGAAGTAGCGGGGGCAGTATCTTATGGCTACACCTTC
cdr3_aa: CSVEVAGAVSYGYTF

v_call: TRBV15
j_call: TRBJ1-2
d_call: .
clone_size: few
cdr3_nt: TGTGCCACCAGCAGACCCGGGGGCGGCCCTCATGGCTACACCTTC
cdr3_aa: CATSRPGGGPHGYTF

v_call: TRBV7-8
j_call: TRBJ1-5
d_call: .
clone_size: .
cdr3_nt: TGTGCCAGCAGCTTGATAGGGAGTAATAGCAATCAGCCCCAGCATTTT
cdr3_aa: CASSLIGSNSNQPQHF

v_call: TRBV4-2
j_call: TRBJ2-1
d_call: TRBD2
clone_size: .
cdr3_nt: TGTGCCAGCAGCCAACCTACTAGCGGGGGGGCCAATGAGCAGTTCTTC
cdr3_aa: CASSQPTSGGANEQFF

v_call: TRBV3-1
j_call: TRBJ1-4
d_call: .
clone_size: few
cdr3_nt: TGTGCCAGCAGCCAAGGACAGTATAATGAAAAACTGTTTTTT
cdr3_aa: CASSQGQYNEKLFF

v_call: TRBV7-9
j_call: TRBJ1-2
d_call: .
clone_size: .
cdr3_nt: TGTGCCAGCAGCGTCTTAGGGGAAGGCTACACCTTC
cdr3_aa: CASSVLGEGYTF

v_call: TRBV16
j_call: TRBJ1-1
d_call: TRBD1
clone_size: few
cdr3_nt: TGTGCCAGCACCCCCAGGTCGGCAGGGGGACTGAACACTGAAGCTTTCTTT
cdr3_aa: CASTPRSAGGLNTEAFF

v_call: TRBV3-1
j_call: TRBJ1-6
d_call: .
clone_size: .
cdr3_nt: TGTGCCAGCAGCCTGACCGGGACCTACTATAATTCACCCCTCCACTTT
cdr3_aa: CASSLTGTYYNSPLHF

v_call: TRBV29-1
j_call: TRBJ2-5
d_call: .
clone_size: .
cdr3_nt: TGCAGCGCCGGCCCTCAAGAGACCCAGTACTTC
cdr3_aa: CSAGPQETQYF

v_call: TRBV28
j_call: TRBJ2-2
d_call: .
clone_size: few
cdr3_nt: TGTGCCAGCAGTCCCTTGATCTTTCCGAAGGGAGAGCTGTTTTTT
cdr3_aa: CASSPLIFPKGELFF

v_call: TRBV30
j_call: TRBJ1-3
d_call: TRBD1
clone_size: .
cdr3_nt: TGTGCCTGGAGTGTTAAGGCAGGGGGGATGTCTGGAAACACCATATATTTT
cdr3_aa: CAWSVKAGGMSGNTIYF

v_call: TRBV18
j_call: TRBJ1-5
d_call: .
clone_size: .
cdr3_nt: TGTGCCAGCCATGAGGGTCGTCAGCCCCAGCATTTT
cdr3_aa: CASHEGRQPQHF

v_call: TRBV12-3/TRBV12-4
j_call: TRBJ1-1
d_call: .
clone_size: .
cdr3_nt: TGTGCCAGCACCATTAGGGGGTCGAGGTCGGAAGCTTTCTTT
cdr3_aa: CASTIRGSRSEAFF

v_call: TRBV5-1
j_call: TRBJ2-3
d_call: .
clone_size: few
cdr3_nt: TGCGCCAGCAGCTTGGATGTCGCCCATCCCACAGATACGCAGTATTTT
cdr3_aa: CASSLDVAHPTDTQYF

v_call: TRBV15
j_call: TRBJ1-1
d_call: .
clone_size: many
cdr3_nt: TGTGCCACCAGCAGCGACAGAGAGAACACTGAAGCTTTCTTT
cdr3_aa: CATSSDRENTEAFF

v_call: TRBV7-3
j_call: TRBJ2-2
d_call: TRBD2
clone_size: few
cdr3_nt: TGTGCCACCCGGATCGGGGGGGCGCGCACCGGGGAGCTGTTTTTT
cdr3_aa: CATRIGGARTGELFF

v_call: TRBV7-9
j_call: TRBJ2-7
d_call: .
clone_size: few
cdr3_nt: TGTGCCAGCAGCCCTACGGACAGTCTTCCCTACGAGCAGTACTTC
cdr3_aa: CASSPTDSLPYEQYF

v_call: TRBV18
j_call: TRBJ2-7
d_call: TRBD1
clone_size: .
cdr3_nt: TGTGCCAGCTCAACGACAGGGACAGGGTTAGGTGGCGAGCAGTACTTC
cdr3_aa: CASSTTGTGLGGEQYF

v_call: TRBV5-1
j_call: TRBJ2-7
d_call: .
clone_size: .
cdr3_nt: TGCGCCAGCAGCTTGTCCCCCTCTTCCTACGAGCAGTACTTC
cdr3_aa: CASSLSPSSYEQYF

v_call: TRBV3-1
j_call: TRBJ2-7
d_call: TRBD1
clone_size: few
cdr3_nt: TGTGCCAGCAGTTCCCCGGGACAGGAGCCTGAGAAGTACTTC
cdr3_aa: CASSSPGQEPEKYF

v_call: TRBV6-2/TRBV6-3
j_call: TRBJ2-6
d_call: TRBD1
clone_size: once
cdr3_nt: TGTGCCAGCAGTCCGGACAGGGCGGCGTCTGGGGCCAACGTCCTGACTTTC
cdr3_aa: CASSPDRAASGANVLTF

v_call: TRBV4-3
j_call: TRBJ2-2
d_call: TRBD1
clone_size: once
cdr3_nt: TGCGCCAGCAGCCACCGCCCCGGACAGGGGGCTAATTGGGAGCTGTTTTTT
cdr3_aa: CASSHRPGQGANWELFF